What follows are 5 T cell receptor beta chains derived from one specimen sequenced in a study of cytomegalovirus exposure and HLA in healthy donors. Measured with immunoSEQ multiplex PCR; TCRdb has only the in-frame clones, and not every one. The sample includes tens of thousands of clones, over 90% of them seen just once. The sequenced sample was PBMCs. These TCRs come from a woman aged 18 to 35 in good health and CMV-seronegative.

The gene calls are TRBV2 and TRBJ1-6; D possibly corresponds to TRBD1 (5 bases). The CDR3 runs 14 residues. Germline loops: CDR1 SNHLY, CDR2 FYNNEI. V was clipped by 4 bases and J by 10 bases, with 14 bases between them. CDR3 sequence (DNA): TGTGCCAGCAGTGGCGCCAGGGTATTCTCACCCCTCCACTTT. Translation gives CASSGARVFSPLHF.

The CDR3 DNA reads TGTGCCAGCAGCGCGGACCGGGGGGCGAGCTCCTACGAGCAGTACTTC. Amino acid sequence: CASSADRGASSYEQYF. The chain has TRBV13 and TRBJ2-7; possibly TRBD2 for D (7 bases). The V gene's germline CDR1 is PRHDT and CDR2 FYEKMQ (reference sequence). The CDR3 length is 16 residues. The V end was cut by 5 bases, the J end by 0 bases, with 17 bases between.

The CDR3 sequence is CASKAPAGATYEQYF. The CDR3 DNA sequence: TGTGCCAGCAAAGCGCCAGCGGGGGCAACCTACGAGCAGTACTTC. This chain links TRBV2 with TRBJ2-7; 8 bases are shared with TRBD2. Germline V lookup: CDR1 SNHLY, CDR2 FYNNEI. This CDR3 comprises 15 residues. Trimming cost V 7 bases and J 2 bases; bases outside gene matches: 10.

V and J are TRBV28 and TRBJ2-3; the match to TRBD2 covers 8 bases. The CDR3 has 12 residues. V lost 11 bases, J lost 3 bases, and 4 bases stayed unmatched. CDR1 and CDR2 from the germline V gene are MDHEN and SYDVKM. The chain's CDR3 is CAGSGSTDTQYF. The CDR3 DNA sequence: TGTGCCGGGAGCGGGAGTACAGATACGCAGTATTTT. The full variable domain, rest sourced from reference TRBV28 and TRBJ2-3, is DVKVTQSSRYLVKRTGEKVFLECVQDMDHENMFWYRQDPGLGLRLIYFSYDVKMKEKGDIPEGYSVSREKKERFSLILESASTNQTSMYLCAGSGSTDTQYFGPGTRLTVL.

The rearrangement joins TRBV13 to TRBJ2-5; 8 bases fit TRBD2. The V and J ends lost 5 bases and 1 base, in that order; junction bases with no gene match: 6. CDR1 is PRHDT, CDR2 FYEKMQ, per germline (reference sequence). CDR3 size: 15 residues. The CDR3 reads CASSQRLATQETQYF. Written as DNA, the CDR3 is TGTGCCAGCAGCCAAAGACTAGCGACCCAAGAGACCCAGTACTTC.